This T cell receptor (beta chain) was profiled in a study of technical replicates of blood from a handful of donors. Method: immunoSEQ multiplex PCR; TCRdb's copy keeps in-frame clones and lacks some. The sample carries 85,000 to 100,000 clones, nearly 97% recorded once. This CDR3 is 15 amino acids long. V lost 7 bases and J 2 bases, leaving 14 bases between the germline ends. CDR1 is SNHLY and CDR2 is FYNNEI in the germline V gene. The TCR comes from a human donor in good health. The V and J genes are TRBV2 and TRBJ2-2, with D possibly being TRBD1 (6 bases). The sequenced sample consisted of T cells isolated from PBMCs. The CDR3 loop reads CASIGTDRNTGELFF. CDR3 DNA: TGTGCCAGCATCGGGACGGACAGAAACACCGGGGAGCTGTTTTTT.